These 17 T cell receptor beta chains were all obtained from the same sample, sequenced in a study of shared clonotypes between healthy human individuals. Only in-frame clones appear in the TCRdb table, and some are missing; sequencing was by immunoSEQ multiplex PCR. In the table there are fewer than 500,000 clones, approximately 79% of which are singletons. The specimen sequenced was PBMCs. Receptors originate from a woman aged 40 to 49 in good health. Some clones in this sample may be carry-over from other donors' samples.

The rearrangement uses TRBV28 and TRBJ1-2; D ambiguous. The germline V and J ends were trimmed by 4 bases and 0 bases, with 12 bases remaining between them. The CDR3 runs to 15 residues. Germline CDR1 MDHEN, CDR2 SYDVKM. The CDR3 sequence is CASSSPSQTNYGYTF. The CDR3 nucleotides read TGTGCCAGCAGTTCACCTTCACAGACTAACTATGGCTACACCTTC.

This clone has more than one count but fewer than ten. The V gene is TRBV4-1, the J gene TRBJ2-1, with 7 nucleotides matching TRBD2. The length of the CDR3 is 13 residues. Trimming removed 4 bases from V and 12 bases from J; junction bases left unmatched: 9. Germline CDR1 reads MGHRA; CDR2 reads YSYEKL. Here the CDR3 DNA reads TGCGCCAGCAGCCCCTGGGAGGGCGCTCCGCAGTTCTTC. It specifies CASSPWEGAPQFF.

The V and J genes are TRBV5-4 and TRBJ1-1; 8 positions match TRBD1. J was trimmed by 0 bases and V by 1 base; bases with no gene match: 5. The CDR3 consists of 16 residues. Germline V gene data show CDR1 as SGHNT and CDR2 as YYREEE (reference sequence). The CDR3 loop reads CASSLRGQAMNTEAFF. Written as DNA, the CDR3 is TGTGCCAGCAGCTTGAGGGGACAGGCCATGAACACTGAAGCTTTCTTT.

The table lists this clone with many counts. V gene TRBV5-1 combines with J gene TRBJ1-2; 7 bases match TRBD1. Per germline, CDR1 SGHRS and CDR2 YFSETQ. The CDR3 extends over 14 amino acids. V shed 0 bases, J shed 6 bases, and the junction held 5 bases outside the gene matches. CDR3 coding DNA: TGCGCCAGCAGCTTGGCCCGGGACAGTGATGGCTACACCTTC. This encodes CASSLARDSDGYTF.

This clone was detected once. The chain carries TRBV4-3 and TRBJ2-7; 9 positions agree with TRBD2. The V gene end was trimmed by 1 base and the J gene end by 5 bases; junction bases not matched to a gene: 6. The CDR3 spans 15 residues. Germline V gene sequence: CDR1 LGHNA, CDR2 YSLEER. The DNA for the CDR3 is TGCGCCAGCAGCCAAGCCGTAGCGGGAGTCCACGAGCAGTACTTC. Amino acids: CASSQAVAGVHEQYF.

The rearrangement links TRBV7-9 to TRBJ1-5, with TRBD1 identical over 7 bases. CDR3 length: 15 amino acids. V trimming: 4 bases; J trimming: 6 bases; junction bases outside the gene matches: 9. Germline loops: CDR1 SEHNR, CDR2 FQNEAQ (reference sequence). This chain's CDR3 is CASSSDRSFVQPQHF. The CDR3 region has the DNA TGTGCCAGCAGCTCGGACAGGAGTTTTGTTCAGCCCCAGCATTTT.

This clone appeared a single time. The chain employs TRBV19 and TRBJ1-2, with 7 nucleotides matching TRBD1. With V trimmed by 3 bases and J by 3 bases, 7 bases remained unmatched. Germline loops: CDR1 LNHDA, CDR2 SQIVND (reference sequence). The CDR3 length is 15 residues. CDR3 region: CASSMGGQSDYGYTF. The CDR3 region has the DNA TGTGCCAGTAGTATGGGGGGACAGTCTGACTATGGCTACACCTTC. The full variable domain, its missing parts supplied by reference TRBV19 and TRBJ1-2, is DGGITQSPKYLFRKEGQNVTLSCEQNLNHDAMYWYRQDPGQGLRLIYYSQIVNDFQKGDIAEGYSVSREKKESFPLTVTSAQKNPTAFYLCASSMGGQSDYGYTFGSGTRLTVV.

The chain recombines TRBV7-2 with TRBJ1-1; D is unresolved. Germline V lookup: CDR1 SGHTA, CDR2 FQGNSA. V gave up 5 bases and J gave up 13 bases, with 14 bases separating them. The CDR3 is 11 amino acids. CDR3 sequence: CASSPRHLVFF. In nucleotides, the CDR3 is TGTGCCAGCAGCCCTCGGCATCTCGTTTTCTTT. Combining the CDR3 with reference TRBV7-2 and TRBJ1-1 gives the whole variable domain GAGVSQSPSNKVTEKGKDVELRCDPISGHTALYWYRQSLGQGLEFLIYFQGNSAPDKSGLPSDRFSAERTGGSVSTLTIQRTQQEDSAVYLCASSPRHLVFFGQGTRLTVV.

The chain has TRBV9 and TRBJ2-1; 9 bases map to TRBD2. The CDR3 is made up of 15 amino acids. CDR1 SGDLS and CDR2 YYNGEE come from the germline V gene. Trimming removed 4 bases from V and 4 bases from J; junction bases left unmatched: 6. In DNA, the CDR3 is TGTGCCAGCAGCCCTGGACTAGCGAGATACAATGAGCAGTTCTTC. It translates to CASSPGLARYNEQFF.

This chain links TRBV10-1 with TRBJ2-1, with D perhaps TRBD1 or TRBD2 (5 bases each). The germline V gene encodes CDR1 WNHNN and CDR2 SYGVQD (reference sequence). V lost 0 bases and J 5 bases, leaving 8 bases between the germline ends. The CDR3 runs to 14 residues. CDR3 loop: CASSESGTHNEQFF. The CDR3 nucleotides read TGCGCCAGCAGTGAGTCGGGGACCCACAATGAGCAGTTCTTC.

The V and J genes are TRBV2 and TRBJ2-2; 9 bases map to TRBD1. The trim removed 9 bases at V and 3 bases at J, leaving 5 bases unmatched. The CDR3 runs to 14 residues. Germline V gene data show CDR1 as SNHLY and CDR2 as FYNNEI. The CDR3 DNA reads as TGTGCCAGAAGAAGGACAGGGGACACCGGGGAGCTGTTTTTT. Translation gives CARRRTGDTGELFF. The full variable domain, with the rest looked up from reference TRBV2 and TRBJ2-2, is EPEVTQTPSHQVTQMGQEVILRCVPISNHLYFYWYRQILGQKVEFLVSFYNNEISEKSEIFDDQFSVERPDGSNFTLKIRSTKLEDSAMYFCARRRTGDTGELFFGEGSRLTVL.

The chain uses TRBV29-1 and TRBJ1-1; D call uncertain. The V and J ends lost 4 bases and 0 bases respectively, with 3 bases between them. Germline CDR1 and CDR2: SQVTM and ANQGSEA. This CDR3 has 11 residues. CDR3 region: CSVVLNTEAFF. As DNA, the CDR3 is TGCAGCGTTGTATTGAACACTGAAGCTTTCTTT.

This rearrangement joins TRBV2 to TRBJ2-7; no firm D call. CDR1 is SNHLY and CDR2 is FYNNEI in the germline V gene. Trimming left V 4 bases short and J 4 bases short, with 8 bases between. CDR3 size: 12 residues. CDR3 bases: TGTGCCAGCAGTGTTATGGGATACGAGCAGTACTTC. It yields the protein CASSVMGYEQYF.

This clone was seen only a few times. The V call is TRBV14, the J call TRBJ1-3; no clear D. Germline V gene sequence: CDR1 SGHDN, CDR2 FVKESK. The V end lost 2 bases, the J end lost 0 bases, and 8 bases lay between the germline ends. The CDR3 extends over 15 amino acids. DNA for the CDR3: TGTGCCAGCAGCCAACAGAGGATCTCTGGAAACACCATATATTTT. Residues: CASSQQRISGNTIYF.

This chain connects TRBV29-1 to TRBJ2-5, with 8 nucleotides matching TRBD1. The J call is in doubt because the DNA end fits TRBJ2-7 better. CDR3 size: 15 residues. In germline, CDR1 is SQVTM, CDR2 ANQGSEA. The CDR3 DNA reads as TGCAGCGTGGATTGGTGGACAGGGTCCCGCTACGAGCAGTACTTC. Translation gives CSVDWWTGSRYEQYF.

Concerning this clone itself: Other DNA variants within this sample encode the same CDR3. The gene calls are TRBV5-1 and TRBJ2-7; D perhaps matches TRBD1 (7 bases). Germline CDR1 reads SGHRS; CDR2 reads YFSETQ. V lost 0 bases and J lost 2, with 9 bases in between. This CDR3 has 14 amino acids. CDR3 sequence reads: CASSLAGGPYEQYF. CDR3 bases: TGCGCCAGCAGCTTGGCAGGGGGGCCCTACGAGCAGTACTTC.

J is TRBJ1-3 and V is TRBV7-2; D is unresolved. This CDR3 contains 16 residues. Trimming pared 0 bases from V and 2 bases from J, leaving 11 bases between. Per the germline V gene, CDR1 is SGHTA and CDR2 is FQGNSA. The CDR3 DNA reads as TGTGCCAGCAGCTTAGCGCCGGGCTACACTGGAAACACCATATATTTT. It translates to CASSLAPGYTGNTIYF.